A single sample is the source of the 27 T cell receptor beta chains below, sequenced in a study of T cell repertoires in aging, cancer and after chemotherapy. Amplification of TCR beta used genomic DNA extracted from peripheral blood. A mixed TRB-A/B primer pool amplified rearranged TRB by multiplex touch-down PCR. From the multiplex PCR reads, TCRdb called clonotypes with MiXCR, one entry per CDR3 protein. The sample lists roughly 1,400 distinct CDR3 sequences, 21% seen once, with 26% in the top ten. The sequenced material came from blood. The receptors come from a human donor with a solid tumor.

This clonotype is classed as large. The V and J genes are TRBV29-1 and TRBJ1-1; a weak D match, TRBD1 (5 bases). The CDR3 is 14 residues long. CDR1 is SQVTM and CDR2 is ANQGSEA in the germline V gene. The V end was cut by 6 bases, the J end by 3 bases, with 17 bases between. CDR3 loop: CSVSWADKDTEAFF. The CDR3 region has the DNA TGCAGCGTAAGCTGGGCGGACAAGGACACTGAAGCTTTCTTT.

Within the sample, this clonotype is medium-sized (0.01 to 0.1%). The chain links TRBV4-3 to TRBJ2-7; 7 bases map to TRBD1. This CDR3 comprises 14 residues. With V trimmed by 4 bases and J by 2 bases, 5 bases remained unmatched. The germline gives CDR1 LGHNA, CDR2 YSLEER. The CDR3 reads CASSLRTGAYEQYF. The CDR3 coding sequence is TGCGCCAGCAGCCTCAGGACAGGCGCCTACGAGCAGTACTTC.

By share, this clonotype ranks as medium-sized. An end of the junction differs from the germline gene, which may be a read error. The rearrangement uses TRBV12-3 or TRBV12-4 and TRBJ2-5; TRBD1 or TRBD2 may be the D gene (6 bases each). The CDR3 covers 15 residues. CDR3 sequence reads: CASSLGGSSEGTQYF. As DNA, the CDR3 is TGTGCCAGCAGCTTAGGGGGGAGTTCAGAGGGGACCCAGTACTTC.

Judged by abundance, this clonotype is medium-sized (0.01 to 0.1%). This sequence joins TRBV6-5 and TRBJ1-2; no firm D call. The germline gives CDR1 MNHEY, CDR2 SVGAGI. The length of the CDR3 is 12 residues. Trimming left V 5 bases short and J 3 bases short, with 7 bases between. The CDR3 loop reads CASSDTYYGYTF. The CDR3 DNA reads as TGTGCCAGCAGTGACACTTACTATGGCTACACCTTC.

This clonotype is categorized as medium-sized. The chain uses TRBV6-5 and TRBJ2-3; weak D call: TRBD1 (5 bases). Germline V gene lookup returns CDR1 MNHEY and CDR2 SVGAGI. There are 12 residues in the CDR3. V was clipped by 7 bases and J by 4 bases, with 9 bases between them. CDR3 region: CASTDSADTQYF. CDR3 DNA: TGTGCCAGCACCGACAGTGCAGATACGCAGTATTTT.

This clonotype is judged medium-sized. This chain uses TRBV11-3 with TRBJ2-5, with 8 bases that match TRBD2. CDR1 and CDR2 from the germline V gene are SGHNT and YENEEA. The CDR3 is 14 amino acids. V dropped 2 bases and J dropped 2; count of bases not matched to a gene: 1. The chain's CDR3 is CASSLLAGQETQYF. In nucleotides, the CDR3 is TGTGCCAGCAGCTTATTAGCGGGACAAGAGACCCAGTACTTC.

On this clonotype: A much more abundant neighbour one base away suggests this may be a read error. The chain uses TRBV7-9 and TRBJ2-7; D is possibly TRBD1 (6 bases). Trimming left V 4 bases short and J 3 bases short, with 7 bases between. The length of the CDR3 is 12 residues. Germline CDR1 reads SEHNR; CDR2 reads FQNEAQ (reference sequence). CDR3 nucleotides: TGTGCCAGCAGCTCACAGGGCTACGAGCAGTACGTC. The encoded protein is CASSSQGYEQYV.

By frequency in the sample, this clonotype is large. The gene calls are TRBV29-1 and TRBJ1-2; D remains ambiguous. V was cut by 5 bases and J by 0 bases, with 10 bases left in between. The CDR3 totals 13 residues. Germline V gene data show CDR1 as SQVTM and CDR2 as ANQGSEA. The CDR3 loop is CSVHGEANYGYTF. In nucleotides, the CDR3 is TGCAGCGTTCACGGGGAAGCTAACTATGGCTACACCTTC.

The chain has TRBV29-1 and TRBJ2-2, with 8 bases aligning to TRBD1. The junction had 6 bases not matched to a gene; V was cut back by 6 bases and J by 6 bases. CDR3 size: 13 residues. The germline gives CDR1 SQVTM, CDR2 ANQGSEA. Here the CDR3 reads CSVVQGDAGELFF. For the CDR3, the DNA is TGCAGCGTCGTACAGGGGGATGCCGGGGAGCTGTTTTTT.

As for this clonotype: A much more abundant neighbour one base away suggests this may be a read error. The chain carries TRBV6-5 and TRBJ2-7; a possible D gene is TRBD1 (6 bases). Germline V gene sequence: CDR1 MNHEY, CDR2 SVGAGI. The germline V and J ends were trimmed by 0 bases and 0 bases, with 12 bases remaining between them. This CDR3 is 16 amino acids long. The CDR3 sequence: CASSYSGRGSSYEQYV. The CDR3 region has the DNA TGTGCCAGCAGTTACTCGGGCAGGGGTAGCTCCTACGAGCAGTACGTC.

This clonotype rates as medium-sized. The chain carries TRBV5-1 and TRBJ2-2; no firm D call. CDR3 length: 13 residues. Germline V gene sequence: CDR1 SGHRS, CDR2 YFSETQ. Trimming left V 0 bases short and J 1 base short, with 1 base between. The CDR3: CASSLGNTGELFF. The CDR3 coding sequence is TGCGCCAGCAGCTTGGGGAACACCGGGGAGCTGTTTTTT.

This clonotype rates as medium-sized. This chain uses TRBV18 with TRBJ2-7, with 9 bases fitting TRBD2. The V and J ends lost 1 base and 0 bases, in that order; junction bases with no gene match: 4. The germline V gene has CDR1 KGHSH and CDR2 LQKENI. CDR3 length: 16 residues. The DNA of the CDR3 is TGTGCCAGCTCACCACAGAGCGGGAGGTCCTCCTACGAGCAGTACGTC. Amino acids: CASSPQSGRSSYEQYV.

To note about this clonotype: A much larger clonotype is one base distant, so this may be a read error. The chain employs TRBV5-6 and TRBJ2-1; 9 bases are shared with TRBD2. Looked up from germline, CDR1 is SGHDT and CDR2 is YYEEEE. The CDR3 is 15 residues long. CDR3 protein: CSSSRGFSGSGEQFF. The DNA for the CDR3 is TGTTCCAGCAGCAGGGGATTTAGCGGGAGCGGCGAGCAGTTCTTC. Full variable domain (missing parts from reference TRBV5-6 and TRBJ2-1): DAGVTQSPTHLIKTRGQQVTLRCSPKSGHDTVSWYQQALGQGPQFIFQYYEEEERQRGNFPDRFSGHQFPNYSSELNVNALLLGDSALYLCSSSRGFSGSGEQFFGPGTRLTVL.

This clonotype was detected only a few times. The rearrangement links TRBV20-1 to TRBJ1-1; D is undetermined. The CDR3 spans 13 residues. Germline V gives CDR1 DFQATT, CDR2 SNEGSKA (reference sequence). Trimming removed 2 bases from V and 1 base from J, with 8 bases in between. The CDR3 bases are TGCAGTGCTAGACCCTTCCAGAACACTGAAGCTTTCTTT. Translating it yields CSARPFQNTEAFF.

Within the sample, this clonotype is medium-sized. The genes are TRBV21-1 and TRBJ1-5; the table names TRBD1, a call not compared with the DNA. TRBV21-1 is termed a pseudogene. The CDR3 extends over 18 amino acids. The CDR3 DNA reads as TGTGCCAGCAGCAACCGACCCCGGGGGAGAGGGAGCAATCAGCCCCAGCATTTT. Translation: CASSNRPRGRGSNQPQHF.

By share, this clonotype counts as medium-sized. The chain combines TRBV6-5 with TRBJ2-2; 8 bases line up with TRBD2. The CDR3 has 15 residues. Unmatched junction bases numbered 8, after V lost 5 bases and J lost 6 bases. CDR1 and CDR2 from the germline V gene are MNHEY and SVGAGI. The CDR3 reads CASSQLAAVPGELFF. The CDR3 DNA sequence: TGTGCCAGCAGTCAACTAGCGGCAGTCCCCGGGGAGCTGTTTTTT.

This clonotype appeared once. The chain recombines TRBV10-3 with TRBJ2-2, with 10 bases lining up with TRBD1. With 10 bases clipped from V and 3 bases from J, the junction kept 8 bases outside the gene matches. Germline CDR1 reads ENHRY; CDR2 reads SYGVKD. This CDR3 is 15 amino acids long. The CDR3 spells CATSTGGVDTGELFF. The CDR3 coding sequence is TGTGCCACCTCGACAGGGGGCGTGGACACCGGGGAGCTGTTTTTT.

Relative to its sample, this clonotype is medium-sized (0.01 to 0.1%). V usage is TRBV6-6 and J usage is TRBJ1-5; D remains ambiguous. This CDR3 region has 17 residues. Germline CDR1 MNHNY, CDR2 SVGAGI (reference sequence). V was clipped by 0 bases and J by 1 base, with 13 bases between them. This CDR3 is CASSYSIAGRSNQPQHF. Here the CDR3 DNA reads TGTGCCAGCAGTTACTCGATAGCCGGGCGCAGCAATCAGCCCCAGCATTTT.

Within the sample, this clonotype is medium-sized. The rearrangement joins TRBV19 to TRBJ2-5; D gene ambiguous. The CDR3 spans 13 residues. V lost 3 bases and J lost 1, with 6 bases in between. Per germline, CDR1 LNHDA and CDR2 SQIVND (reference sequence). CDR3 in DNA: TGTGCCAGTAGTATGAGCACCCAAGAGACCCAGTACTTC. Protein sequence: CASSMSTQETQYF.

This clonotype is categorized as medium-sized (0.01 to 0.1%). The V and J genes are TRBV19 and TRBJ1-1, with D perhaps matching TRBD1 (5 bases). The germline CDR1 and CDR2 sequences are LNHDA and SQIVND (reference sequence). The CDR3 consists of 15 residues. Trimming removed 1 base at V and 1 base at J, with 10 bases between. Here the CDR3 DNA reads TGTGCCAGTAGTATAGCGAGGGGACCGAACACTGAAGCTTTCTTT. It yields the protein CASSIARGPNTEAFF.

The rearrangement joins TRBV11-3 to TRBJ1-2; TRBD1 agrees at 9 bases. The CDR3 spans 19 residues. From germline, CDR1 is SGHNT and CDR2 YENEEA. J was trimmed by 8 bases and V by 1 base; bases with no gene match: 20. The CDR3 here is CASSLGGTGFGRLLQGYTF. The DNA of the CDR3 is TGTGCCAGCAGCTTAGGTGGGACAGGGTTCGGACGGCTCCTACAGGGCTACACCTTC.

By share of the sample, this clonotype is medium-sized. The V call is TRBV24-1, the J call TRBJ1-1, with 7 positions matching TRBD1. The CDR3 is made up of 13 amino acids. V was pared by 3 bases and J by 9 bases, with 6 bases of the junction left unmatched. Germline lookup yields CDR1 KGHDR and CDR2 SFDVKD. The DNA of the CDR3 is TGTGCCACCAGTGATCCGGGACAGACCCAAGCTTTCTTT. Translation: CATSDPGQTQAFF.

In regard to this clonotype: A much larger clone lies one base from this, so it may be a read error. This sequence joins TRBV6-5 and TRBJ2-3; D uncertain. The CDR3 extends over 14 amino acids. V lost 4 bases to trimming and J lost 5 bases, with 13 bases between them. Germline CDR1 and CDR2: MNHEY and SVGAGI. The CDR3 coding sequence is TGTGCCAGCAGTTTTGTCAATTCCCAAGATACGCAGTATTTT. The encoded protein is CASSFVNSQDTQYF.

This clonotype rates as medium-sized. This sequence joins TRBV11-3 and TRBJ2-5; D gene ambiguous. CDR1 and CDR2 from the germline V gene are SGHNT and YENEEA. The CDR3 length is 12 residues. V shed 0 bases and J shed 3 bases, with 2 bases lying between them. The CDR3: CASSLDEETQYF. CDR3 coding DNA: TGTGCCAGCAGCTTAGATGAAGAGACCCAGTACTTC.

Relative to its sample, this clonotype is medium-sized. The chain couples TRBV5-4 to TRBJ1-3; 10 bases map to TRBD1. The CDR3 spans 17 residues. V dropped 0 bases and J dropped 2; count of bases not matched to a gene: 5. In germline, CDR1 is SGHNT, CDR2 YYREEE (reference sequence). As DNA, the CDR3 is TGTGCCAGCAGCTTGGCCCGGGACAGGGGACCTGGAAACACCATATATTTT. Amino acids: CASSLARDRGPGNTIYF.

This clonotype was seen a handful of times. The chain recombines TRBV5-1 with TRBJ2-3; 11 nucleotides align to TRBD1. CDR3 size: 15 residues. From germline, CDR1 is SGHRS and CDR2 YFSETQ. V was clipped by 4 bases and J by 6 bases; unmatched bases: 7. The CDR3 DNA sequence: TGCGCCAGCAGCAAGGGACAGGGGGAGTCGGATACGCAGTATTTT. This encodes CASSKGQGESDTQYF.

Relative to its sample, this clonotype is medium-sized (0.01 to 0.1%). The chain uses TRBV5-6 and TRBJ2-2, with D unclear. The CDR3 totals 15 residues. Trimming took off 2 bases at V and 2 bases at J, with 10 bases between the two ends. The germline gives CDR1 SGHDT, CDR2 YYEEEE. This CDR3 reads CASSFIARNTGELFF. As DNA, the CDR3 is TGTGCCAGCAGCTTTATCGCTAGAAACACCGGGGAGCTGTTTTTT.